This T cell receptor beta chain was recorded in a study of shared T cell receptors in the human thymus. CDR1 and CDR2 (germline): SGHRS, YFSETQ. The CDR3 has 16 residues. V shed 0 bases, J shed 4 bases, and the junction held 5 bases outside the gene matches. Data came from immunoSEQ multiplex PCR; TCRdb stores just in-frame clones and leaves some out. The repertoire holds roughly 500,000 clones, with more than 75% as singletons. The same sample was also used in a study of human thymus T cells. That investigation notes: Immunologically healthy infants in Finland undergoing congenital heart defect surgery were the donors. Thymic resections from corrective heart surgery supplied the tissue.

The chain carries TRBV5-1 and TRBJ2-7; 12 positions match TRBD2. The sample comprised thymocytes. This sequence was found in a boy under two years old with a congenital heart defect. Here the CDR3 reads CASSLETSGGNYEQYF. CDR3 nucleotides: TGCGCCAGCAGCTTGGAAACTAGCGGGGGGAATTACGAGCAGTACTTC.